This T cell receptor beta chain was obtained from a study of identical twins. The germline gives CDR1 SSHAT, CDR2 FNYEAQ (reference sequence). The CDR3 sequence is 16 residues long. From the 5' RACE reads, TCRdb called clonotypes with MiXCR, one entry per CDR3 protein. The sample carries under 500,000 distinct CDR3 sequences, more than 13% recorded once. As to this clonotype: Its target is not known. A junction boundary mismatches the germline segment, possibly from a read error.

General study findings and limits: Abundant beta clonotypes from cord blood bore fewer insertions; memory repertoires lacked this pattern. There was more out-of-frame TCR alpha sharing in monozygotic twins than models estimated.

These data also featured in a second study, about yellow fever vaccine responses in identical twins.

This TCR was recovered from a woman younger than 30 in good health. The sequencing sample was made of CD4+ T cells sorted from blood. The J gene is TRBJ2-2, the V gene TRBV7-7; D is perhaps TRBD1 or TRBD2 (5 bases each). The chain's CDR3 is CASSRSGTINTGELFF. The CDR3 coding sequence is TGTGCTAGCAGCCGGTCCGGGACGATTAACACCGGGGAGCTGTTTTTT.